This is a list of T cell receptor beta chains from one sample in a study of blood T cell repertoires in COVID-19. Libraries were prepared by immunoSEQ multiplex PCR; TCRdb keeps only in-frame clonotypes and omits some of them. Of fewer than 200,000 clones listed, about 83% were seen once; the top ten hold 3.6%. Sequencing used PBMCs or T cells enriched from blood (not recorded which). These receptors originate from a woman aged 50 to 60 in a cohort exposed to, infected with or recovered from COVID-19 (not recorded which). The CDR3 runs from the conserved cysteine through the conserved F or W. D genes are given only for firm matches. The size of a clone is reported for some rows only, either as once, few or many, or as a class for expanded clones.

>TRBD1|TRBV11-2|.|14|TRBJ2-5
CASSSGTVQETQYF
TGTGCCAGCAGTTCTGGGACAGTTCAAGAGACCCAGTACTTC
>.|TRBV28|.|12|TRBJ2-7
CASRGAGDEQYF
TGTGCCAGCAGGGGGGCTGGGGACGAGCAGTACTTC
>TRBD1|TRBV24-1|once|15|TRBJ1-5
CATSDSTGSNQPQHF
TGTGCCACCAGTGACTCGACAGGGAGCAATCAGCCCCAGCATTTT
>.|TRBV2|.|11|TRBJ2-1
CASSGQVEQFF
TGTGCCAGCAGTGGGCAGGTTGAGCAGTTCTTC
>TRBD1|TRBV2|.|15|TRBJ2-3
CASNRDRDLSDTQYF
TGTGCCAGCAACAGGGACAGGGATTTGTCAGATACGCAGTATTTT
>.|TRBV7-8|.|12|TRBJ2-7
CASSLDSDWAGF
TGTGCCAGCAGCTTAGATTCCGATTGGGCTGGATTC
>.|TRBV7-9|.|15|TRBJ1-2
CASWSTSGLNYGYTF
TGTGCCAGCTGGAGTACGTCTGGCCTTAACTATGGCTACACCTTC
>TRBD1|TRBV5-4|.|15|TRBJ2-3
CASSSTGVSTDTQYF
TGTGCCAGCAGTTCAACAGGGGTTAGCACAGATACGCAGTATTTT
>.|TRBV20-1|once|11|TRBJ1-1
CSARTVTEAFF
TGCAGTGCCAGGACAGTAACTGAAGCTTTCTTT
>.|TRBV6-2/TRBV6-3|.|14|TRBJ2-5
CASSYVGAQETQYF
TGTGCCAGCAGTTACGTGGGGGCCCAAGAGACCCAGTACTTC
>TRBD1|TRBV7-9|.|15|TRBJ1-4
CASSSGTGGFEKLFF
TGTGCCAGCAGCTCGGGGACAGGGGGCTTTGAAAAACTGTTTTTT
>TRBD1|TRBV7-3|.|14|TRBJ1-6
CASSETGGRSPLHF
TGTGCCAGCAGCGAGACAGGGGGGCGATCACCCCTCCACTTT
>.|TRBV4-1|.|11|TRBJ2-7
CASSGSDEQYF
TGCGCCAGCAGCGGTAGCGACGAGCAGTACTTC
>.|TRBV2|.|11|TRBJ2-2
CASSTGWELFF
TGTGCCAGCAGTACAGGGTGGGAGCTGTTTTTT
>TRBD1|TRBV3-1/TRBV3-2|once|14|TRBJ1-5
CASSHNRGGQPQHF
TGTGCCAGCAGCCACAACAGGGGGGGACAGCCCCAGCATTTT
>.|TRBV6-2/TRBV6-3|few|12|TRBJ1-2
CASSWAGDGYTF
TGTGCCAGCAGTTGGGCCGGCGATGGCTACACCTTC
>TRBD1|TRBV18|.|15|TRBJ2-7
CASSPRQGAAYEQYF
TGTGCCAGCTCACCACGGCAGGGGGCGGCCTACGAGCAGTACTTC
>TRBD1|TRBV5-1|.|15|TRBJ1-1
CASSLEQGLNTEAFF
TGCGCCAGCAGCTTGGAACAGGGGCTGAACACTGAAGCTTTCTTT
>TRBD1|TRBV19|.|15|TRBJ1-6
CASSAGDRYNSPLHF
TGTGCCAGTAGTGCAGGGGACAGATATAATTCACCCCTCCACTTT
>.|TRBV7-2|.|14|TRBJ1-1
CASSLTSGNTEAFF
TGTGCCAGCAGCTTAACAAGTGGGAACACTGAAGCTTTCTTT
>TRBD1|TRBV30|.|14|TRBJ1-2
CAWITTGDLYGYTF
TGTGCCTGGATCACAACAGGGGACCTCTATGGCTACACCTTC
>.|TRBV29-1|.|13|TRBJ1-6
CSVRGSGNSPLHF
TGCAGCGTGAGGGGGAGCGGTAATTCACCCCTCCACTTT
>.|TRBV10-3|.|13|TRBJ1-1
CAISPTGGPEAFF
TGTGCCATCAGTCCAACCGGGGGGCCTGAAGCTTTCTTT
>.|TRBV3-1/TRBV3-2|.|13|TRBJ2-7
CASSQDGSYEQYF
TGTGCCAGCAGCCAAGACGGTAGCTACGAGCAGTACTTC
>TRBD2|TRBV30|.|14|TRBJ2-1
CASRTSGRLNEQFF
TGTGCCTCCCGGACTAGCGGGAGGTTGAATGAGCAGTTCTTC
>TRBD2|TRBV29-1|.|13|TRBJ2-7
CSVETSGIYEQYF
TGCAGCGTTGAGACTAGCGGGATCTACGAGCAGTACTTC
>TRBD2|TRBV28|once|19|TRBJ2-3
CASTPAGTSLYISTDTQYF
TGTGCCAGCACCCCGGCCGGGACTAGCTTATATATCAGCACAGATACGCAGTATTTT
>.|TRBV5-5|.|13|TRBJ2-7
CASSLGQSYEQYF
TGTGCCAGCAGCTTAGGACAGTCCTACGAGCAGTACTTC
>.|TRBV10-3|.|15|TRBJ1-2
CAISDRDPQTYGYTF
TGTGCCATCAGTGACCGGGATCCACAAACCTATGGCTACACCTTT
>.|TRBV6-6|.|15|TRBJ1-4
CASRTGLLENEKLFF
TGTGCCAGCAGGACCGGACTTCTTGAGAATGAAAAACTGTTTTTT
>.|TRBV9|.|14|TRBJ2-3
CASSVGSVTDTQYF
TGTGCCAGCAGCGTAGGTTCTGTCACAGATACGCAGTATTTT
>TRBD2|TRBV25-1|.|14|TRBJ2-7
CASSDERGGSEQYF
TGTGCCAGCAGTGACGAGCGGGGGGGGTCAGAGCAGTACTTC
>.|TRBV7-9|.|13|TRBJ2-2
CASSSPFTGELFF
TGTGCCAGCAGCTCCCCATTTACCGGGGAGCTGTTTTTT
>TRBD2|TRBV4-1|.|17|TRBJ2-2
CASSPTGRGDGTGELFF
TGCGCCAGCAGCCCCACTGGGAGGGGCGATGGTACCGGGGAGCTGTTTTTT
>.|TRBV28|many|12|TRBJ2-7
CASSLRQGEQYF
TGTGCCAGCAGTTTAAGGCAGGGCGAGCAGTACTTC
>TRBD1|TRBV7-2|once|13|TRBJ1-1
CAVTGIRGTEAFF
TGTGCCGTAACTGGGATCAGGGGGACTGAAGCTTTCTTT
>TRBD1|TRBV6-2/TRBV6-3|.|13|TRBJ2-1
CASSPGTGGVQFF
TGTGCCAGCAGTCCCGGGACAGGGGGCGTGCAGTTCTTC
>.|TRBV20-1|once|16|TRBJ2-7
CSASPDRDGTAYEQYF
TGCAGTGCTAGTCCGGACCGGGATGGTACGGCCTACGAGCAGTACTTC
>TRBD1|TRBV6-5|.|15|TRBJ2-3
CASSTGGRGTDTQYF
TGTGCCAGCAGTACAGGGGGGCGCGGCACAGATACGCAGTATTTT
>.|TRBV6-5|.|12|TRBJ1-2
CASLGLNYGYTF
TGTGCCAGCCTGGGACTAAACTATGGCTACACCTTC
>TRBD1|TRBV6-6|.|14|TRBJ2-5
CASSQDRQGSAQYF
TGTGCCAGCAGTCAAGATAGACAGGGATCGGCCCAGTACTTC
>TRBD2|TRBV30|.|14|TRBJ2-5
CAWSGTSVLETQYF
TGTGCCTGGAGCGGGACTAGCGTTTTAGAGACCCAGTACTTC
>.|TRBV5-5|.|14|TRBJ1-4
CASSLIQSNEKLFF
TGTGCCAGCAGCTTGATACAGTCTAATGAAAAACTGTTTTTT
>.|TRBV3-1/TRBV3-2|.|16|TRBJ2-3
CASSQAIDGNTDTQYF
TGTGCCAGCAGCCAAGCCATCGACGGGAACACAGATACGCAGTATTTT
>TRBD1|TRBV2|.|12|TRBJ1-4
CASRTGNEKLFF
TGTGCCAGCAGGACAGGGAATGAAAAACTGTTTTTT
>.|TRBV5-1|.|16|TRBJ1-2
CASSPGQAQIPYGYTF
TGCGCCAGCAGCCCTGGACAAGCACAGATCCCCTATGGCTACACCTTC
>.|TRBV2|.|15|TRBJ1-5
CASSVLSGIGQPQHF
TGTGCCAGCAGTGTATTATCAGGTATCGGACAGCCCCAGCATTTT
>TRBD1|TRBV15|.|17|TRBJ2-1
CATSRMAGGAKSHEQFF
TGTGCCACCAGCAGAATGGCAGGGGGCGCGAAGTCCCATGAGCAGTTCTTC
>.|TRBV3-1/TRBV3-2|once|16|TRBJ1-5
CASSQRTVTGNQPQHF
TGTGCCAGCAGCCAACGGACAGTGACGGGCAATCAGCCCCAGCATTTT
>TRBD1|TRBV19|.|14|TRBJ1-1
CASKVKGAGTEAFF
TGTGCCAGTAAAGTAAAGGGGGCAGGCACTGAAGCTTTCTTT
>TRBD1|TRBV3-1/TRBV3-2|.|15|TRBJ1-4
CASSPGQGAGEKLFF
TGTGCCAGCAGCCCAGGACAGGGGGCAGGCGAAAAACTGTTTTTT
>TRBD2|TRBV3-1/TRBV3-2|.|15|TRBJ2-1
CASSPLAEEVYEQFF
TGTGCCAGCAGCCCTCTAGCGGAAGAGGTCTATGAGCAGTTCTTC
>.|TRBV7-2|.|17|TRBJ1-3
CASSLVVPGLSGNTIYF
TGTGCCAGCAGCTTAGTGGTTCCAGGGCTCTCTGGAAACACCATATATTTT
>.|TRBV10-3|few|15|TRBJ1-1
CAISGAGSGNTEAFF
TGTGCCATCAGTGGGGCAGGGTCAGGGAACACTGAAGCTTTCTTT
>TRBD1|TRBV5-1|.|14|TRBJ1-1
CASSLGTGHTEAFF
TGCGCCAGCAGCTTGGGGACAGGGCACACTGAAGCTTTCTTT